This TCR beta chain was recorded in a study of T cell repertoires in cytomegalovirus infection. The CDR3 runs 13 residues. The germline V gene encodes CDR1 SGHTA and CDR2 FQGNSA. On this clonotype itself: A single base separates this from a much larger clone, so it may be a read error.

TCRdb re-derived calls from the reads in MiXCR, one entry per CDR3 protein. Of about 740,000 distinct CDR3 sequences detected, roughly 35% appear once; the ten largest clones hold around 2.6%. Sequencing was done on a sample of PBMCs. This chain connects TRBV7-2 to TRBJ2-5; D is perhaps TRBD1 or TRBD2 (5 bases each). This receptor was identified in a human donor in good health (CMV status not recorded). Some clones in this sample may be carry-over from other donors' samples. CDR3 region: CSSSLVGVETQYF. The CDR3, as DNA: TGTTCCAGCAGCTTAGTGGGGGTGGAGACCCAGTACTTC.